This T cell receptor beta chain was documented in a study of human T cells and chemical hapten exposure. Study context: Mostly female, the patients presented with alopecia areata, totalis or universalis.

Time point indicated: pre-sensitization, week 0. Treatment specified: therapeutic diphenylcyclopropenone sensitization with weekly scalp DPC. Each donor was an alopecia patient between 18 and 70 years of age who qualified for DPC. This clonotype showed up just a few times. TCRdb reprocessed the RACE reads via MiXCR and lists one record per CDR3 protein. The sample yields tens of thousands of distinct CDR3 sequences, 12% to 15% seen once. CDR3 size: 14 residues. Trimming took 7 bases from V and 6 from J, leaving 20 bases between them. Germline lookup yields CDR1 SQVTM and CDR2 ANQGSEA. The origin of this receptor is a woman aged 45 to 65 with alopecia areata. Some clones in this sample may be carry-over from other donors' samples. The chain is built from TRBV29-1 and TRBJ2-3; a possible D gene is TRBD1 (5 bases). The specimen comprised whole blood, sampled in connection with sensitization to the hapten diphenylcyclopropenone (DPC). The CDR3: CSGYQGVRFDTQYF. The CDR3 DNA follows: TGCAGCGGCTACCAGGGTGTAAGGTTCGATACGCAGTATTTT.